This T cell receptor (beta chain) is from a study of shared clonotypes between healthy human individuals. Notes on the study in general: With a handful of donors compared, 4.5% to 6.5% of naive CD4 clonotypes were shared.

The sample holds one count of this clone. The target antigen is unknown. The repertoire was sequenced with immunoSEQ multiplex PCR; TCRdb's copy has only in-frame clones and lacks some. The sample holds millions of clones, approximately 95% seen once. Positive CCR7 selection of CD45RO-negative cells yielded the naive CD8 cells, and terminally differentiated effector memory CD45RA+ cells were excluded. The ends lost 5 bases at V and 3 bases at J; junction bases unmatched: 13. There are 17 residues in the CDR3. Germline V gene data show CDR1 as LNHNV and CDR2 as YYDKDF (reference sequence). The receptor was derived from a man aged 18 to 35 in good health. This chain links TRBV15 with TRBJ2-7, with TRBD2 identical over 10 bases. The sample consisted of naive CD8+ T cells sorted from blood. CDR3 sequence reads: CATSSPGVAGGLYEQYF. Here the CDR3 DNA reads TGTGCCACCAGCTCGCCGGGGGTAGCGGGGGGACTCTACGAGCAGTACTTC.